One T cell receptor beta chain is described in this entry. The antigen this receptor binds is unknown. No base-level quality is on record; no much larger clone is a single base apart. The data were taken from a study of Graves' ophthalmopathy and Graves' hyperthyroidism (dated by TCRdb to 2016 to 2019). Looking at the study overall: Peripheral blood samples were taken at the time of initial diagnosis, before any treatment was given. The study used signatures of the TCR beta repertoire to tell Graves' ophthalmopathy apart from Graves' hyperthyroidism and to predict which patients would progress to ophthalmopathy. In total, under 150 blood samples were TCR-sequenced: 43 ophthalmopathy, some 75 hyperthyroidism and 17 hyperthyroidism-to-ophthalmopathy patients. To explore V-J signatures distinguishing ophthalmopathy from hyperthyroidism, a discovery set of about a hundred patients (fewer than 45 ophthalmopathy, some 55 stable hyperthyroidism) was enrolled. For independent validation, a separate cohort was made up of some 18 hyperthyroidism patients plus 17 patients who later progressed from hyperthyroidism to ophthalmopathy. In five or six hyperthyroidism patients, T-cell repertoires of thyroid tissue and blood were compared. Once sampling was done, hyperthyroidism patients were given methimazole at a starting dose of 30 mg daily, while ophthalmopathy patients were given high-dose intravenous methylprednisolone. The study at large found these results: The 13-signature model separated ophthalmopathy from stable hyperthyroidism with 85% to 90% sensitivity and around 81% specificity in cross-validation, and 80%/75% in the test set. In validation, the model predicted ophthalmopathy progression with roughly 68% sensitivity and approximately 78% specificity; some 13 predicted patients were CT-confirmed with GO in a median of about 7.1 months. Most expanded thyroid clonotypes with a frequency above 0.001 also appeared in blood, which suggests that blood repertoires may reflect the immune response in the thyroid. No statistical method was used to predetermine the sample size, and group allocation was not hidden from the investigators.

For repertoire sequencing, the TCR beta CDR3 regions were amplified from RNA transcripts. HTBI primers and the Qiagen OneStep RT-PCR kit were used in a first-round RT-PCR, which was followed by a second-round multiplex PCR, size selection and purification. Libraries were sequenced on an Illumina HiSeq2000 using paired-end 100 bp reads. The study's processing was this. SOAPnuke was used for read processing, and reads with adapters, uncalled bases, a mean Phred below 15, or no exact constant-primer or identifier match were discarded. COPE v1.2.5 was used to merge high-quality paired reads. Each unique nucleotide sequence was treated as a clonotype, and MiTCR v1.1 was used to align the clonotypes to the IMGT TRB V, D and J references. The analysis was limited to V-J combinations with a frequency above 0.0001, which together covered 99.2% of the repertoires. A TCR clonal expansion and chaos score per V-J combination was defined as the ratio of F50 clonal expansion to chaos observed in the TCRdist matrix. Welch's t-statistics and random forest were used to reduce the features to 10 to 15 V-J combinations, which were then used as input to a naive Bayes classifier. Thyroid-blood repertoire similarity was quantified with the Morisita-Horn index. Starting from the raw public reads, TCRdb applied fastp trimming at Q25, assembled clones with MiXCR and retained in-frame beta chains. When rows share a CDR3 protein, they turn into one entry using the most common DNA and genes. The V and J calls come from TCRdb's annotation, not from the publication. This sample gives around 40,000 distinct CDR3 sequences in total; 52% of them show up just once. The ten largest clonotypes hold roughly 18% of the sample.

The ophthalmopathy patients had moderately to severely active disease, with a Clinical Activity Score of 3 or higher, a NOSPECS grade of 4 or higher, and a disease duration of less than 3 months. Anyone with other autoimmune diseases, uncontrolled infections, pregnancy or lactation was excluded from the study. Clinical symptoms, serum thyroxine, TRAb, thyroid ultrasound and orbital computed tomography formed the basis of the diagnosis. Ficoll-Paque density gradient centrifugation was used to isolate PBMCs from 8.5 to 10 ml of fresh peripheral blood. Total RNA was extracted using Trizol reagent, and RNA quality was checked on an Agilent 2100 Bioanalyzer. Trimming at the junction amounts to 6 bases on V and 8 bases on J, and the germline ends lie 13 bases apart. Taken from the germline V gene (reference sequence), the CDR1 and CDR2 loops are DFQATT and SNEGSKA. Inclusive of the bounding cysteine and phenylalanine, the CDR3 is 11 residues long. Just CDR3 DNA is preserved here, 33 bases in frame from base 1.

The source is an adult man with Graves' ophthalmopathy. The source material was peripheral blood. The V and J genes are TRBV20-1 and TRBJ1-2, with the identity of the D gene unclear. In nucleotides, the sequence is TGCAGTGCACCCAAATTACAGGGCTACACCTTC. Its translation reads: CSAPKLQGYTF.